This TCR beta chain was recovered during a study of beta chain features in type 1 diabetes. Reverse transcription of all isolated RNA meant that expressed TCRB transcripts were sequenced. About 3.5 million reads per sample on average were obtained from naive, central memory and regulatory T cell samples. Profiling relied on immunoSEQ multiplex PCR, and the TCRdb table lists in-frame clones only, not all of them. The table includes about 9,400 clones, 75% to 85% detected once. Trimming pared 8 bases from V and 0 bases from J, leaving 10 bases between. This CDR3 contains 13 residues. CDR1 is SGHDN and CDR2 is FVKESK in the germline V gene.

This chain connects TRBV14 to TRBJ1-1; a weak D match, TRBD1 (6 bases). Source material: Tregs from blood. This TCR was sampled from a woman between 18 and 29 years old in good health. The CDR3 loop is CASAGQLNTEAFF. The CDR3 DNA sequence: TGTGCCAGCGCCGGACAGTTGAACACTGAAGCTTTCTTT.